These T cell receptor beta chains were read from a single sample in a study of CXCR3-negative and CXCR3-positive naive CD8 T cells. TCRdb re-called the 5' RACE reads and shows each CDR3 protein once, DNA omitted. With around 50,000 distinct CDR3 sequences in the sample, the ten largest clones hold 2% to 3%. Input material: naive CXCR3- CD8+ T cells from blood. The receptors were gathered from a human donor in good health. Some clones in this sample may be carry-over from other donors' samples. The CDR3 runs from the conserved cysteine through the conserved F or W. Each record gives: V gene, J gene, CDR3 protein.

TRBV4-3	TRBJ1-1	CASSQITAVHTEAFF
TRBV29-1	TRBJ1-2	CSVVESNYGYTF
TRBV6-2/TRBV6-3	TRBJ2-7	CASSLTSLLSPSYEQYF
TRBV6-4	TRBJ2-1	CASSPLADSYNEQFF
TRBV14	TRBJ2-1	CASSPATSYNEQFF